Listed below are T cell receptor beta chains from one sample, sequenced in a study of cytomegalovirus exposure and HLA in healthy donors. Sequenced by immunoSEQ multiplex PCR; TCRdb stores in-frame clones only, minus some. In the table there are under 150,000 clones, 70% to 80% of which are singletons. Sample: PBMCs. These receptors all come from a woman aged 55-70 years in good health and CMV-seropositive. Each CDR3 is given with its conserved first and last residue. The D gene is left open where the match is weak. Clone size is shown for a subset of rows, as once, few, many or a class of expanded clone.

TRBV19	TRBJ1-5	NA	few	15	TGTGCCAGTAGTATTGGGGCGGATCACAATCAGCCCCAGCATTTT	CASSIGADHNQPQHF
TRBV2	TRBJ1-2	NA	NA	14	TGTGCCAGCAGTGAGGAGGGACCGAACTATGGCTACACCTTC	CASSEEGPNYGYTF
TRBV11-2	TRBJ1-2	NA	few	13	TGTGCCAGCAGCATTGGGACATCATCGGGCTACACCTTC	CASSIGTSSGYTF
TRBV5-3	TRBJ1-2	NA	NA	13	TGTGCCAGAAGGTCCCCAGGGTTAGTCGGCTACACCTTC	CARRSPGLVGYTF
TRBV18	TRBJ2-3	NA	few	12	TGTGCCAGCTCACCATCGGCAGATACGCAGTATTTT	CASSPSADTQYF
TRBV10-1	TRBJ2-7	TRBD1	NA	14	TGCGCCAGCACTCCCGGGACAGGGGGCCACGAGCAGTACTTC	CASTPGTGGHEQYF
TRBV4-2	TRBJ1-5	NA	NA	15	TGTGCCAGCAGCCAGGGACTGAGGAGCAATCAGCCCCAGCATTTT	CASSQGLRSNQPQHF
TRBV4-2	TRBJ2-7	NA	NA	13	TGTGCCAGCAGCCAAGATAGAATCTACGAGCAGTACTTC	CASSQDRIYEQYF
TRBV5-8	TRBJ1-2	NA	NA	14	TGTGCCAGCAGCTTGGTGGGGGCTGGCTATGGCTACACCTTC	CASSLVGAGYGYTF
TRBV7-9	TRBJ1-2	TRBD1	NA	15	TGTGCCAGCAGCTCACAGGGGGCGCTTACCTATGGCTACACCTTC	CASSSQGALTYGYTF
TRBV27	TRBJ2-2	NA	NA	14	TGTGCCAGCAGTTTACGTCAGGGTCCCGGGGAGCTGTTTTTT	CASSLRQGPGELFF
TRBV29-1	TRBJ1-2	TRBD1	NA	13	TGCAGCGTTGAAAGGACAGGGACCCATGGCTACACCTTC	CSVERTGTHGYTF
TRBV19	TRBJ2-7	NA	NA	17	TGTGCCAGTAGTAAAGGTCACGGACAGGGCCGCGGGGGCGAGCAGTACTTC	CASSKGHGQGRGGEQYF
TRBV9	TRBJ1-1	TRBD1	many	17	TGTGCCAGCAGCGTAGACGGACAGGGCAGTAGGAACACTGAAGCTTTCTTT	CASSVDGQGSRNTEAFF
TRBV5-1	TRBJ2-5	NA	NA	14	TGCGCCAGCAGCTTGGTGTTTCTCGAAGAGACCCAGTACTTC	CASSLVFLEETQYF
TRBV11-2	TRBJ1-1	NA	few	15	TGTGCCAGCAGCCGGGGTCCAGCAATGAACACTGAAGCTTTCTTT	CASSRGPAMNTEAFF
TRBV5-5	TRBJ1-2	TRBD1	NA	16	TGTGCCAGCAGCTTGGTGCAGGGGGCGCAGGACTATGGCTACACCTTC	CASSLVQGAQDYGYTF
TRBV21-1	TRBJ1-3	NA	NA	16	TGTGCCAGCAGCGCACAGGGGCGAAATGTCGGGGACACCATATATTTT	CASSAQGRNVGDTIYF
TRBV6-5	TRBJ1-1	NA	NA	14	TGTGCCAGCAGTTCCCGGGGGGGCGACACTGAAGCTTTCTTT	CASSSRGGDTEAFF
TRBV5-1	TRBJ1-5	TRBD1	NA	14	TGCGCCAGCAGCGGGGGACAGGCGAATCAGCCCCAGCATTTT	CASSGGQANQPQHF
TRBV5-1	TRBJ2-7	TRBD2	NA	18	TGCGCCAGCAGCTTGGGGGGTCTAGCGGGACCACCCACCTACGAGCAGTACTTC	CASSLGGLAGPPTYEQYF
TRBV5-6	TRBJ2-7	NA	NA	16	TGTGCCAGCCACCCCGAACCGGGCCTAGCCTCGTACGAGCAGTACTTC	CASHPEPGLASYEQYF
TRBV5-6	TRBJ2-3	NA	NA	16	TGTGCCAGCAGCTACTTGGGCAGGGTAAGCACAGATACGCAGTATTTT	CASSYLGRVSTDTQYF
TRBV5-1	TRBJ2-6	NA	NA	15	TGCGCCAGCAGCTTGTTATACTCTGGGGCCAACGTCCTGACTTTC	CASSLLYSGANVLTF
TRBV19	TRBJ1-6	TRBD1	NA	14	TGTGCCAGTAGGCTTGGACAGGGACATTCACCCCTCCACTTT	CASRLGQGHSPLHF
TRBV5-8	TRBJ1-5	NA	NA	13	TGTGCCAGCAACCAGGGGAACCCCCAGCCCCAGCATTTT	CASNQGNPQPQHF
TRBV6-5	TRBJ1-2	NA	NA	15	TGTGCCAGCAGTCCAACACAGGGTAGGAAGTCTGGCTACACCTTC	CASSPTQGRKSGYTF
TRBV19	TRBJ2-3	NA	NA	14	TGTGCCAGTAGGGCGTCAGGGTGGGGAGATACGCAGTATTTT	CASRASGWGDTQYF
TRBV10-1	TRBJ2-7	TRBD2	NA	16	TGCGCCAGCAGTGCTGGACTAGCGGGGGGTACCTACGAGCAGTACTTC	CASSAGLAGGTYEQYF
TRBV18	TRBJ1-2	TRBD1	NA	16	TGTGCCAGCTCACCACAGGCGGCACAGGGGGGCTATGGCTACACCTTC	CASSPQAAQGGYGYTF
TRBV29-1	TRBJ2-7	NA	NA	13	TGCAGCGCCCGTCCGCGAACTGGCTACGAGCAGTACTTC	CSARPRTGYEQYF
TRBV5-6	TRBJ2-5	TRBD2	NA	14	TGTGCCAGCAGCCCCCGGGGGGGCCGGGCGACCCAGTACTTC	CASSPRGGRATQYF
TRBV6-5	TRBJ2-7	NA	NA	12	TGTGCCAGCAGTTACGGGACTTACGAGCAGTACTTC	CASSYGTYEQYF
TRBV10-2	TRBJ2-3	TRBD2	NA	15	TGCGCCAGCAGACGACTAGCGGGGAGCACAGATACGCAGTATTTT	CASRRLAGSTDTQYF
TRBV2	TRBJ2-5	TRBD2	NA	18	TGTGCCAGCAGCGGGGAGCTCGGGACAGCGGGGGGTCAAGAGACCCAGTACTTC	CASSGELGTAGGQETQYF
TRBV18	TRBJ1-6	TRBD1	NA	14	TGTGCCAGCTCACCTGGGACAGGGAATTCACCCCTCCACTTT	CASSPGTGNSPLHF
TRBV11-2	TRBJ2-7	NA	NA	14	TGTGCCAGCAGCGCCCGACAGAGCTCCTACGAGCAGTACTTC	CASSARQSSYEQYF
TRBV7-9	TRBJ2-7	NA	NA	15	TGTGCCAGCAGCTTACCTGGCCAGACTGACTACGAGCAGTACTTC	CASSLPGQTDYEQYF
TRBV7-9	TRBJ1-5	NA	few	14	TGTGCCAGCAGCCGGGTAGGGGAGGGTCAGCCCCAGCATTTT	CASSRVGEGQPQHF
TRBV9	TRBJ2-7	TRBD1	NA	17	TGTGCCAGCAGCGTAGGGGCCTCGGGACAGAGCTCCTACGAGCAGTACTTC	CASSVGASGQSSYEQYF
TRBV19	TRBJ2-1	TRBD2	NA	17	TGTGCCAGTAGTAGTGTGCAAGGACTAGCGGGTCGGAATGAGCAGTTCTTC	CASSSVQGLAGRNEQFF
TRBV4-1	TRBJ1-5	TRBD1	once	17	TGCGCCAGCAGCCAACAACAGGACAGGGTGGGCAATCAGCCCCAGCATTTT	CASSQQQDRVGNQPQHF
TRBV5-1	TRBJ1-1	TRBD1	NA	16	TGCGCCAGCGGGGGGTCAGTCAGGGGGATAGGTTCTGAAGCTTTCTTT	CASGGSVRGIGSEAFF
TRBV6-5	TRBJ2-7	TRBD2	once	13	TGTGCCAGCAGGGGACTACCAGTCTACGAGCAGTACTTC	CASRGLPVYEQYF
TRBV7-2	TRBJ2-1	NA	NA	16	TGTGCCAGCAGACTCGCGGGGAGCGGGCAGTACAATGAGCAGTTCTTC	CASRLAGSGQYNEQFF
TRBV20-1	TRBJ1-2	NA	NA	11	TGCAGTGCTAAAGGGGCGCAGGGCTACACCTTC	CSAKGAQGYTF
TRBV10-1	TRBJ2-1	TRBD2	NA	16	TGCGCCAGCAGCACTTGGACTAGCGGGCCCAACAATGAGCAGTTCTTC	CASSTWTSGPNNEQFF